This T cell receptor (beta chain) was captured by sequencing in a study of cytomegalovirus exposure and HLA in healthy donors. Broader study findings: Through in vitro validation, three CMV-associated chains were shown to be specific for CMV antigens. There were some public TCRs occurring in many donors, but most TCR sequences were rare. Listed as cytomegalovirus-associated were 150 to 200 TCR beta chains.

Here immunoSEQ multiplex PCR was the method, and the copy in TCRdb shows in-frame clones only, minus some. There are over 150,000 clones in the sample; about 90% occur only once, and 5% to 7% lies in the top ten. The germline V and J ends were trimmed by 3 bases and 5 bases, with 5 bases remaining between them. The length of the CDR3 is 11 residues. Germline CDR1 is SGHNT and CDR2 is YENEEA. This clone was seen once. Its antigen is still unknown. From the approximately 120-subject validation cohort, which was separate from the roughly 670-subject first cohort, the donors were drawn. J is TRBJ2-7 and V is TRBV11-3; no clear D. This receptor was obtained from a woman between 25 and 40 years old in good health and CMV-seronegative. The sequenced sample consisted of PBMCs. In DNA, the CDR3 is TGTGCCAGCAGCTTCCGCCACGAGCAGTACTTC. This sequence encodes CASSFRHEQYF.